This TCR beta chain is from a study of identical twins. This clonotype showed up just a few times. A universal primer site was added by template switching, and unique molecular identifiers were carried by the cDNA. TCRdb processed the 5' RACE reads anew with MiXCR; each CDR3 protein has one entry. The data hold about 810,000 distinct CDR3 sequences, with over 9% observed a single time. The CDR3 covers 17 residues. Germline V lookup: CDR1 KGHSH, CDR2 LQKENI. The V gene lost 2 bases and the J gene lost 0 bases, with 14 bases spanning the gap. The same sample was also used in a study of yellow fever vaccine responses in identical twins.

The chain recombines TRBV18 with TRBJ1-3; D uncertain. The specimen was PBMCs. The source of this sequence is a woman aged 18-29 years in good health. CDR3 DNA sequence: TGTGCCAGCTCACCATACGGGAGCCGGGACTCTGGAAACACCATATATTTT. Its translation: CASSPYGSRDSGNTIYF.